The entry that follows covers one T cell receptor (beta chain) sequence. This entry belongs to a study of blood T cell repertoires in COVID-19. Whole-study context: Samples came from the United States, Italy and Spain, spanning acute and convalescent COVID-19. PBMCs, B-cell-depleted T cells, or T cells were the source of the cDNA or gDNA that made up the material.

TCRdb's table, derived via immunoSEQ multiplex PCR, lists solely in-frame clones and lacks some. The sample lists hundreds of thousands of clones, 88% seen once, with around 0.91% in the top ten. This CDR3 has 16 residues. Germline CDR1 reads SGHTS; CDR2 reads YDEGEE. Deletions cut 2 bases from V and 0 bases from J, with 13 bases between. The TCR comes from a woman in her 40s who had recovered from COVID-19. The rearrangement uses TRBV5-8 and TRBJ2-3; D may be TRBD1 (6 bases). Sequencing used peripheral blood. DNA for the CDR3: TGTGCCAGCAGCTTAGGACAGACCCCTAGCACAGATACGCAGTATTTT. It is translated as CASSLGQTPSTDTQYF.